These 3 T cell receptor beta chains share one sample of origin, sequenced in a study of blood T cell repertoires in COVID-19. TCRdb keeps only in-frame clones here, not all; method: immunoSEQ multiplex PCR. The sample has tens of thousands of clones, 70% to 90% seen once. Sequencing used peripheral blood. These TCRs come from a man between 70 and 80 years old with active COVID-19.

The chain links TRBV5-1 to TRBJ2-3, with TRBD2 identical over 10 bases. Per germline, CDR1 SGHRS and CDR2 YFSETQ. The V gene end was trimmed by 3 bases and the J gene end by 3 bases; junction bases not matched to a gene: 10. There are 17 residues in the CDR3. As DNA, the CDR3 is TGCGCCAGCAGCTCACCCTCTAGCGGGGGTTCTACAGATACGCAGTATTTT. It codes for CASSSPSSGGSTDTQYF.

The chain employs TRBV11-3 and TRBJ1-1; the D gene is possibly TRBD1 (5 bases). Deletions cut 5 bases from V and 3 bases from J, with 7 bases between. Germline V gene sequence: CDR1 SGHNT, CDR2 YENEEA. CDR3 length equals 12 residues. CDR3 nucleotide sequence: TGTGCCAGCAGCCAGGGCTACACTGAAGCTTTCTTT. Residues: CASSQGYTEAFF.

The rearrangement uses TRBV7-8 and TRBJ1-5; unclear D gene. The germline V and J ends were trimmed by 6 bases and 1 base, with 13 bases remaining between them. The CDR3 runs to 15 residues. Germline CDR1 is SGHVS and CDR2 is FQNEAQ. This chain's CDR3 is CASSGTPRSNQPQHF. In DNA, the CDR3 is TGTGCCAGCAGTGGAACCCCGAGGAGCAATCAGCCCCAGCATTTT. Complete variable domain (other parts from reference TRBV7-8 and TRBJ1-5): GAGVSQSPRYKVAKRGQDVALRCDPISGHVSLFWYQQALGQGPEFLTYFQNEAQLDKSGLPSDRFFAERPEGSVSTLKIQRTQQEDSAVYLCASSGTPRSNQPQHFGDGTRLSIL.